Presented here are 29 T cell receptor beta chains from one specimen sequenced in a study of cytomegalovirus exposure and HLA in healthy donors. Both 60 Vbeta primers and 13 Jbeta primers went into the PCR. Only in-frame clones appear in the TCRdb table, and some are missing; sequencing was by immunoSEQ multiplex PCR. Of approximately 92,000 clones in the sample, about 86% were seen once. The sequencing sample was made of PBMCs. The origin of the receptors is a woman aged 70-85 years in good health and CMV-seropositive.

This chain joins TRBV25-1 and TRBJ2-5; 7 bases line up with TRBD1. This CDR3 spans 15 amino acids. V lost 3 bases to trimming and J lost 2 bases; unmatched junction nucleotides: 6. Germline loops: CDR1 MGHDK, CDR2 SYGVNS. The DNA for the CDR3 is TGTGCCAGCAGTGACCCCGGGACAGTTCAAGAGACCCAGTACTTC. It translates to CASSDPGTVQETQYF.

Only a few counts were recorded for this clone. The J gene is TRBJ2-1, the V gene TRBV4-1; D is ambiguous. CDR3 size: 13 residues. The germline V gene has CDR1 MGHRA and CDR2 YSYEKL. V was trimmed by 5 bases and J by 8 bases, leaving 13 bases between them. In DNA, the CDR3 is TGCGCCAGCAGCTTCCGAGGTGCATATGAGCAGTTCTTC. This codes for CASSFRGAYEQFF.

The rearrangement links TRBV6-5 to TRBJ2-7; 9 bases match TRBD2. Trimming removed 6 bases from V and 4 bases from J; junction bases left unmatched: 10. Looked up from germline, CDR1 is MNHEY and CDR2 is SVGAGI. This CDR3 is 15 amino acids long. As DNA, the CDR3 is TGTGCCAGCAGCAAAAGGCCTAGCGGGGAGTACGAGCAGTACTTC. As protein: CASSKRPSGEYEQYF.

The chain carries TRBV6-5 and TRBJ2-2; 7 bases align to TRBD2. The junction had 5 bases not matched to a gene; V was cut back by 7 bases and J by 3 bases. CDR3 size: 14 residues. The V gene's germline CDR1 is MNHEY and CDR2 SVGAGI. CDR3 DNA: TGTGCCAGCAAGTTTAGCGGGTACACCGGGGAGCTGTTTTTT. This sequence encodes CASKFSGYTGELFF.

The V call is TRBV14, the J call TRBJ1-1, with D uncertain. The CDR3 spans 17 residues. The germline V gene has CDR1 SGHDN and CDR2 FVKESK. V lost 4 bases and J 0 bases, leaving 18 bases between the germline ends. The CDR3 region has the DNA TGTGCCAGCAGCCCCCTTCCCTCGGCAGGCATGAACACTGAAGCTTTCTTT. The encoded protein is CASSPLPSAGMNTEAFF. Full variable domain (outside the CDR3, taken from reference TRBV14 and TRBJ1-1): EAGVTQFPSHSVIEKGQTVTLRCDPISGHDNLYWYRRVMGKEIKFLLHFVKESKQDESGMPNNRFLAERTGGTYSTLKVQPAELEDSGVYFCASSPLPSAGMNTEAFFGQGTRLTVV.

The CDR3 region is CASSPTGLGETQYF. CDR3 sequence (DNA): TGTGCCAGCAGCCCGACGGGATTGGGGGAGACCCAGTACTTC. The rearrangement links TRBV28 to TRBJ2-5; weak D call: TRBD2 (5 bases). Germline lookup yields CDR1 MDHEN and CDR2 SYDVKM. V lost 6 bases and J lost 5, with 16 bases in between. The CDR3 sequence is 14 residues long. Filled out from reference TRBV28 and TRBJ2-5, the complete variable domain reads DVKVTQSSRYLVKRTGEKVFLECVQDMDHENMFWYRQDPGLGLRLIYFSYDVKMKEKGDIPEGYSVSREKKERFSLILESASTNQTSMYLCASSPTGLGETQYFGPGTRLLVL.

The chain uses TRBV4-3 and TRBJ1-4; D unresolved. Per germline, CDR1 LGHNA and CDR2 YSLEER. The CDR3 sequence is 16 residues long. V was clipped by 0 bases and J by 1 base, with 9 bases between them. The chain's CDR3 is CASSQERAQTNEKLFF. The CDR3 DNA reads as TGCGCCAGCAGCCAAGAACGTGCACAAACTAATGAAAAACTGTTTTTT.

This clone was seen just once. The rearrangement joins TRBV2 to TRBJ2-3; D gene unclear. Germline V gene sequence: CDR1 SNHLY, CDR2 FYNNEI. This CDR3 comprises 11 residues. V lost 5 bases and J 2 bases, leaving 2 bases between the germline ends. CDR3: CASSYTDTQYF. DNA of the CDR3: TGTGCCAGCAGTTACACAGATACGCAGTATTTT.

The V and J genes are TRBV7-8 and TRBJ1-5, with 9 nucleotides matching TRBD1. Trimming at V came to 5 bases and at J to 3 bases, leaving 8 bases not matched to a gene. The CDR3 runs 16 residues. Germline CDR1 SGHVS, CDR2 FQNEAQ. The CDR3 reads CASSLTGQGTNQPQHF. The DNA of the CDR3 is TGTGCCAGCAGCCTAACGGGACAGGGCACCAATCAGCCCCAGCATTTT.

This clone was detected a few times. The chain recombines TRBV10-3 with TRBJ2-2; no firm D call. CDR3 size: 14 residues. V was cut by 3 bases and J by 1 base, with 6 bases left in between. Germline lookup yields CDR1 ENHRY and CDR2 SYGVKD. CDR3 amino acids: CAISESWNTGELFF. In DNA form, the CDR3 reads TGTGCCATCAGTGAATCCTGGAACACCGGGGAGCTGTTTTTT.

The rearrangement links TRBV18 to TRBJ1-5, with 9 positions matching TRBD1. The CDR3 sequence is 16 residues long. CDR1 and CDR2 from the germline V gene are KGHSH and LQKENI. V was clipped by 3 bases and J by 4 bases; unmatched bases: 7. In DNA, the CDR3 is TGTGCCAGCTCACCCGGGACAGGGAGAGGAAATCAGCCCCAGCATTTT. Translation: CASSPGTGRGNQPQHF.

The CDR3 DNA follows: TGTGCCAGCAGTGAGGAGATAGGTAGCAATCAGCCCCAGCATTTT. Its translation: CASSEEIGSNQPQHF. The chain combines TRBV2 with TRBJ1-5, with no clear D. The V and J ends lost 3 bases and 0 bases respectively, with 9 bases between them. From germline, CDR1 is SNHLY and CDR2 FYNNEI. The CDR3 extends over 15 amino acids.

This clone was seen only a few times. CDR3 bases: TGTGCCACCCAAGGGACTAGCGGGAGGGGCACCGGGGAGCTGTTTTTT. Translation: CATQGTSGRGTGELFF. V gene TRBV10-3 combines with J gene TRBJ2-2; 16 bases are a match to TRBD2. The CDR3 totals 16 residues. Germline CDR1 ENHRY, CDR2 SYGVKD. Trimming at V came to 10 bases and at J to 4 bases, leaving 6 bases not matched to a gene.

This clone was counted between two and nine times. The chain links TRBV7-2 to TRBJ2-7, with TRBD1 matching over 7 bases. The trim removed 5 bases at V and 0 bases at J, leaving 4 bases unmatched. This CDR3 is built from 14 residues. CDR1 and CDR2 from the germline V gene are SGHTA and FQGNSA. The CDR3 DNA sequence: TGTGCCAGCAGCGCGGACAGGTACTCCTACGAGCAGTACTTC. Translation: CASSADRYSYEQYF.

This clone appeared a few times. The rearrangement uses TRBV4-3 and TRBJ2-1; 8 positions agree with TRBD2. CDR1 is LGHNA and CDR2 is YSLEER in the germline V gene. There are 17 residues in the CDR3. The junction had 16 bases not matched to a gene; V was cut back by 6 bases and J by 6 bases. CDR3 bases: TGCGCCAGCAGTCCCGAATGGCGGGAGGCCGCAGGCAATGAGCAGTTCTTC. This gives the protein CASSPEWREAAGNEQFF.

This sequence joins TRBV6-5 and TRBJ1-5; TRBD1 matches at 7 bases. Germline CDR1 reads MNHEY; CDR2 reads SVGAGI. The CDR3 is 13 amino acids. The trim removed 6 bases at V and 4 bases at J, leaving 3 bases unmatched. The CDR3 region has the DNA TGTGCCAGCAGAGGCAGGGGGAATCAGCCCCAGCATTTT. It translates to CASRGRGNQPQHF.

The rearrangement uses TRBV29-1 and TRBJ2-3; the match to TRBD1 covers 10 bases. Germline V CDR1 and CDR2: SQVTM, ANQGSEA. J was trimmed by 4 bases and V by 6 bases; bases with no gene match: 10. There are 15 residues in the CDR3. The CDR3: CSVRLPGQGPDTQYF. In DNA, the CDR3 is TGCAGCGTCAGATTACCGGGACAGGGGCCAGATACGCAGTATTTT.

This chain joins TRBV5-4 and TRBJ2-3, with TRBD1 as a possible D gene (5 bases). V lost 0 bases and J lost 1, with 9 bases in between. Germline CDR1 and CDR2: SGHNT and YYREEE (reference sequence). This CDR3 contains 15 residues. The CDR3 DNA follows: TGTGCCAGCAGCTTGGCCGGCAGGGGCACAGATACGCAGTATTTT. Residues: CASSLAGRGTDTQYF. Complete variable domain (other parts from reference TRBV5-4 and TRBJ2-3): ETGVTQSPTHLIKTRGQQVTLRCSSQSGHNTVSWYQQALGQGPQFIFQYYREEENGRGNFPPRFSGLQFPNYSSELNVNALELDDSALYLCASSLAGRGTDTQYFGPGTRLTVL.

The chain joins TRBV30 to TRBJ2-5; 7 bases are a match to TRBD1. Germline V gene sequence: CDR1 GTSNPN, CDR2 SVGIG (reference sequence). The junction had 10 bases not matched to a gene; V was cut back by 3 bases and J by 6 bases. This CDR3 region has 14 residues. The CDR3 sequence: CAWSVPTGPKTQYF. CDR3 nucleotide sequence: TGTGCCTGGAGCGTCCCGACAGGGCCCAAGACCCAGTACTTC.

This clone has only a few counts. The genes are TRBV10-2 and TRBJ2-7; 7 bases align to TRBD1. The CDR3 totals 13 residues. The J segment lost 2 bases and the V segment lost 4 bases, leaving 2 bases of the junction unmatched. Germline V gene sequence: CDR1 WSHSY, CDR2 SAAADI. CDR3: CASSGGQTYEQYF. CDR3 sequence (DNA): TGCGCCAGCAGTGGGGGACAGACCTACGAGCAGTACTTC.

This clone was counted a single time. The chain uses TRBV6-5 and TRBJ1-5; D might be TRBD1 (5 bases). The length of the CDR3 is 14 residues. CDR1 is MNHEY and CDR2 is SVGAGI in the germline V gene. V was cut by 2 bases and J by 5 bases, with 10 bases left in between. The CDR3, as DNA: TGTGCCAGCAGTTACGACAGTTCCTATCAGCCCCAGCATTTT. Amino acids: CASSYDSSYQPQHF.

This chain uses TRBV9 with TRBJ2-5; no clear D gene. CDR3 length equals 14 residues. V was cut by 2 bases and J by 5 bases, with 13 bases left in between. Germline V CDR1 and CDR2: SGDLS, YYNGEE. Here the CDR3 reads CASSVSTAPETQYF. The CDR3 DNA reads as TGTGCCAGCAGCGTGTCTACCGCCCCGGAGACCCAGTACTTC.

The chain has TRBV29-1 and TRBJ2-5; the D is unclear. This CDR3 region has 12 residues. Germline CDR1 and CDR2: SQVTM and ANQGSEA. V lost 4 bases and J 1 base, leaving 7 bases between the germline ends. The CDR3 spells CSVVTAQETQYF. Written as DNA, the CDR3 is TGCAGCGTTGTAACAGCCCAAGAGACCCAGTACTTC.

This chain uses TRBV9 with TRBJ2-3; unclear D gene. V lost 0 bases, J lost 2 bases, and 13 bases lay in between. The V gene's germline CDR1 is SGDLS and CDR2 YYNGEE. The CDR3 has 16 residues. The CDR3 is CASSVAPSLNTDTQYF. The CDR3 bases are TGTGCCAGCAGCGTAGCCCCGTCCCTAAACACAGATACGCAGTATTTT.

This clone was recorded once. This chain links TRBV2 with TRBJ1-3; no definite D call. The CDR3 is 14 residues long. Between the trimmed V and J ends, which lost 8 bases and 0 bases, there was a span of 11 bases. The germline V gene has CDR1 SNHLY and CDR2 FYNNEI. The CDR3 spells CASHQATSGNTIYF. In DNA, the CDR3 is TGTGCCAGCCATCAGGCAACCTCTGGAAACACCATATATTTT.

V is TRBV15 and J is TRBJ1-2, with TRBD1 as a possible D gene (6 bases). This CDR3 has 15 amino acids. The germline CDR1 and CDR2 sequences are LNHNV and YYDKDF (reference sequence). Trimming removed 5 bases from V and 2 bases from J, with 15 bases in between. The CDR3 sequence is CATSRRTAGNYGYTF. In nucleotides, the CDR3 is TGTGCCACCAGCCGTCGGACAGCGGGAAACTATGGCTACACCTTC.

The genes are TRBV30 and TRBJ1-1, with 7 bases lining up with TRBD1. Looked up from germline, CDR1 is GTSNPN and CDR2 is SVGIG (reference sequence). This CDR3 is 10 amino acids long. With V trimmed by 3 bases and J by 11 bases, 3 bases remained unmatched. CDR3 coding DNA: TGTGCCTGGAGCAGGGGGGCGGCTTTCTTT. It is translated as CAWSRGAAFF.

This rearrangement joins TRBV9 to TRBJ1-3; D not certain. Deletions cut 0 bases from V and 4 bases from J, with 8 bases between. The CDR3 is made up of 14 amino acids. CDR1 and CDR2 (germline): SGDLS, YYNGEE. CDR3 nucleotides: TGTGCCAGCAGCGTAGGACAAGCAGGAAACACCATATATTTT. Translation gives CASSVGQAGNTIYF.

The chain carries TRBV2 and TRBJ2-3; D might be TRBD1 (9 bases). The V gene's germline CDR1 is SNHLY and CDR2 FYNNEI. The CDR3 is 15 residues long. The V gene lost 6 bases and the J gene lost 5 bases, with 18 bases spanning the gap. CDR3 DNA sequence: TGTGCCAGCAGGAGGGACAGGGCGGGGGGAGATACGCAGTATTTT. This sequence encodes CASRRDRAGGDTQYF.